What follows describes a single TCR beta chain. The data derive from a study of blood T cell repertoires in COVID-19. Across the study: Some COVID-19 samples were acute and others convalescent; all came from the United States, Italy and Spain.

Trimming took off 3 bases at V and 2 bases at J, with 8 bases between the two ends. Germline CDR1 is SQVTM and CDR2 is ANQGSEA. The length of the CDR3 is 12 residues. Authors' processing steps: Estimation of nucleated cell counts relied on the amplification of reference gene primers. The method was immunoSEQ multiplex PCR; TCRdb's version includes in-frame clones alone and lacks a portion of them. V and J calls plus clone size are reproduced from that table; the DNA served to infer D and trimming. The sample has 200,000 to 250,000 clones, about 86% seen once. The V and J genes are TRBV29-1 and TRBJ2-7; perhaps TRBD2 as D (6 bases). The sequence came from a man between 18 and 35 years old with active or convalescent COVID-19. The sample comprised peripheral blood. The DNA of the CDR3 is TGCAGCGTTGACGGGAGACCCTACGAGCAGTACTTC. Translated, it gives CSVDGRPYEQYF.